This is a list of T cell receptor beta chains from one sample in a study of blood T cell repertoires in COVID-19. Some clones are missing from TCRdb's copy, which holds only in-frame ones; the method was immunoSEQ multiplex PCR. The sample has 450,000 or so clones, around 91% seen once. The sequencing input was peripheral blood. The source of these receptors is a woman between 40 and 55 years old with COVID-19, enrolled during active disease. The CDR3 runs from the conserved cysteine through the conserved F or W. D genes are given only for firm matches. For some rows the clone size is stated as once, few or many, or as a class when expanded; others skip it.

j_gene: TRBJ2-7; v_gene: TRBV5-4; len: 14; abundance: -; d_gene: -; CDR3nt: TGTGCCAGCAGTAAGCTTGGGCAGGGCTACGAGCAGTACTTC; CDR3aa: CASSKLGQGYEQYF
j_gene: TRBJ1-6; v_gene: TRBV7-3; len: 13; abundance: -; d_gene: TRBD1; CDR3nt: TGTGCCAGCAGCCTCGGGACAGGGGCACCCCTCCACTTT; CDR3aa: CASSLGTGAPLHF
j_gene: TRBJ1-1; v_gene: TRBV5-1; len: 12; abundance: -; d_gene: -; CDR3nt: TGCGCCAGCAGCTCGATACAGAAGGAAGCTTTCTTT; CDR3aa: CASSSIQKEAFF
j_gene: TRBJ1-5; v_gene: TRBV6-2/TRBV6-3; len: 16; abundance: once; d_gene: TRBD1; CDR3nt: TGTGCCAGCAGTTACTCCGGGACAGGGGTCAGTCAGCCCCAGCATTTT; CDR3aa: CASSYSGTGVSQPQHF
j_gene: TRBJ2-1; v_gene: TRBV12-5; len: 16; abundance: -; d_gene: TRBD2; CDR3nt: TGTGCTAGTGTCTTTAGCGGGAGAAGCTCCTACAATGAGCAGTTCTTC; CDR3aa: CASVFSGRSSYNEQFF
j_gene: TRBJ1-5; v_gene: TRBV27; len: 15; abundance: -; d_gene: -; CDR3nt: TGTGCCAGCAGTTTAGACGGGAGGAACAATCAGCCCCAGCATTTT; CDR3aa: CASSLDGRNNQPQHF
j_gene: TRBJ1-1; v_gene: TRBV6-4; len: 14; abundance: -; d_gene: TRBD1; CDR3nt: TGTGCCAGCAGAGTCCGGGACAGGGCAACTGAAGCTTTCTTT; CDR3aa: CASRVRDRATEAFF
j_gene: TRBJ2-3; v_gene: TRBV9; len: 17; abundance: -; d_gene: TRBD2; CDR3nt: TGTGCCAGCAGCGTAGAGCCTTTAGCGGGAGACGGGGATACGCAGTATTTT; CDR3aa: CASSVEPLAGDGDTQYF
j_gene: TRBJ1-4; v_gene: TRBV7-8; len: 15; abundance: -; d_gene: -; CDR3nt: TGTGCCAGCAGCTTAGCCACAGGGCCTAATGAAAAACTGTTTTTT; CDR3aa: CASSLATGPNEKLFF
j_gene: TRBJ1-2; v_gene: TRBV27; len: 14; abundance: -; d_gene: TRBD1; CDR3nt: TGTGCCAGCAGTCCCATCGACAGGGGGTATGGCTACACCTTC; CDR3aa: CASSPIDRGYGYTF
j_gene: TRBJ1-6; v_gene: TRBV5-1; len: 15; abundance: few; d_gene: TRBD1; CDR3nt: TGCGCCAGCAGCTCCGGGACAGGGGACCTAGTCACCCTCCACTTT; CDR3aa: CASSSGTGDLVTLHF
j_gene: TRBJ2-5; v_gene: TRBV7-3; len: 14; abundance: -; d_gene: TRBD1; CDR3nt: TGTGCCAGCAGCAGGGGGACAGGGAAAGAGACCCAGTACTTC; CDR3aa: CASSRGTGKETQYF
j_gene: TRBJ1-6; v_gene: TRBV5-1; len: 16; abundance: -; d_gene: TRBD1; CDR3nt: TGCGCCAGCAGCTTGGGAGTAGGGGGCAGAGGTTCACCCCTCCACTTT; CDR3aa: CASSLGVGGRGSPLHF
j_gene: TRBJ2-2; v_gene: TRBV5-4; len: 16; abundance: -; d_gene: TRBD2; CDR3nt: TGTGCCAGCAGCCAGGGACTAGCGGGAAGCACCGGGGAGCTGTTTTTT; CDR3aa: CASSQGLAGSTGELFF
j_gene: TRBJ2-5; v_gene: TRBV11-2; len: 14; abundance: -; d_gene: -; CDR3nt: TGTGCCAGCAGCTTGAACAGGGTTAAAGAGACCCAGTACTTC; CDR3aa: CASSLNRVKETQYF
j_gene: TRBJ2-5; v_gene: TRBV7-2; len: 15; abundance: -; d_gene: -; CDR3nt: TGTGCCAGCAGCTTAGTGCAGGGGATGATGGAGACCCAGTACTTC; CDR3aa: CASSLVQGMMETQYF
j_gene: TRBJ1-2; v_gene: TRBV27; len: 14; abundance: -; d_gene: TRBD1; CDR3nt: TGTGCCAGCACTCCCGGGACAGGGAACTATGGCTACACCTTC; CDR3aa: CASTPGTGNYGYTF